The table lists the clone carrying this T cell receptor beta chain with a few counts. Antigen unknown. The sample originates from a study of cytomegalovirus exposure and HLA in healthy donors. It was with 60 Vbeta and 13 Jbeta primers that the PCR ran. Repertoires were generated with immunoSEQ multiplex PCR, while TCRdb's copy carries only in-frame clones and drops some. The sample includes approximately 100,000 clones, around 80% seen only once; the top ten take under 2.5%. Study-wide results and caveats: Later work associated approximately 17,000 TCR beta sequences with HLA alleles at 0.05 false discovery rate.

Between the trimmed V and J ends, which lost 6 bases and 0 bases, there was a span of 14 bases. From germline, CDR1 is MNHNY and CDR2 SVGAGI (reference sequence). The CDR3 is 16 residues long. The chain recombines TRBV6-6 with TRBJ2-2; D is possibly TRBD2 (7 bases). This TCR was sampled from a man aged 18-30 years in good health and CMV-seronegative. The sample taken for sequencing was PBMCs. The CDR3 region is CASSPAGASNTGELFF. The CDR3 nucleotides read TGTGCCAGCAGCCCCGCGGGGGCGTCGAACACCGGGGAGCTGTTTTTT.